One and the same sample provided the 30 T cell receptor beta chains below, sequenced in a study of control samples from healthy donors and cancer patients. Measured with immunoSEQ multiplex PCR; TCRdb has only the in-frame clones, and not every one. This table holds 100,000 to 150,000 clones, 87% found once. Sequences were obtained from blood. Receptor source: a man aged 18 to 35 in good health.

V gene TRBV2 combines with J gene TRBJ1-5, with 7 bases matching TRBD1. The CDR3 runs to 14 residues. The germline CDR1 and CDR2 sequences are SNHLY and FYNNEI. The V gene end was trimmed by 4 bases and the J gene end by 3 bases; junction bases not matched to a gene: 3. The DNA of the CDR3 is TGTGCCAGCAGTGGGGACAGACTCAATCAGCCCCAGCATTTT. Amino acid sequence: CASSGDRLNQPQHF. The full variable domain, rest sourced from reference TRBV2 and TRBJ1-5, is EPEVTQTPSHQVTQMGQEVILRCVPISNHLYFYWYRQILGQKVEFLVSFYNNEISEKSEIFDDQFSVERPDGSNFTLKIRSTKLEDSAMYFCASSGDRLNQPQHFGDGTRLSIL.

V is TRBV3-1 (or the pseudogene TRBV3-2) and J is TRBJ2-1; 7 bases line up with TRBD1. V gave up 1 base and J gave up 0 bases; unmatched junction bases: 12. Germline V CDR1 and CDR2: LGHDT, YNNKEL (reference sequence). This CDR3 spans 19 amino acids. The CDR3 reads CASSQVRQGKARSYNEQFF. CDR3 DNA sequence: TGTGCCAGCAGCCAAGTCCGACAGGGTAAAGCCCGCTCCTACAATGAGCAGTTCTTC.

V usage is TRBV3-1 (or the pseudogene TRBV3-2) and J usage is TRBJ1-2; D is undetermined. V lost 4 bases to trimming and J lost 3 bases, with 15 bases between them. The CDR3 sequence is 15 residues long. Germline CDR1 reads LGHDT; CDR2 reads YNNKEL (reference sequence). DNA of the CDR3: TGTGCCAGCAGCCTTGTGACCGGGGTGTACTATGGCTACACCTTC. Protein sequence: CASSLVTGVYYGYTF.

The table lists this clone with a count of one. The chain recombines TRBV6-2 or TRBV6-3 with TRBJ2-2; TRBD1 aligns across 9 bases. CDR1 is MNHEY and CDR2 is SVGEGT in the germline V gene. The CDR3 runs 19 residues. V trimming: 6 bases; J trimming: 4 bases; junction bases outside the gene matches: 18. The CDR3, as DNA: TGTGCCAGCAGCCCTATAAACTTTCTTGGACAGGGGACCACCGGGGAGCTGTTTTTT. The encoded protein is CASSPINFLGQGTTGELFF.

V gene TRBV7-8 combines with J gene TRBJ2-1, with D maybe TRBD2 (5 bases). This CDR3 has 16 amino acids. The V and J ends lost 5 bases and 3 bases respectively, with 17 bases between them. CDR1 is SGHVS and CDR2 is FQNEAQ in the germline V gene. The CDR3 here is CASSQRSGIYYNEQFF. The CDR3 DNA reads as TGTGCCAGCAGCCAGAGAAGCGGAATATACTACAATGAGCAGTTCTTC.

The gene calls are TRBV5-1 and TRBJ1-6; 8 positions match TRBD1. Losses at the gene ends were 4 bases for V and 10 bases for J; bases not matched to a gene: 13. CDR3 length: 16 amino acids. The V gene's germline CDR1 is SGHRS and CDR2 YFSETQ. The CDR3 protein is CASSRNNGTGYSPLHF. Written as DNA, the CDR3 is TGCGCCAGCAGCCGGAACAACGGGACAGGATACTCACCCCTCCACTTT.

In regard to this clone: At one end the junction does not follow the germline gene, possibly because of a read error. The rearrangement joins TRBV15 to TRBJ2-3, with 11 bases that match TRBD2. The CDR3 consists of 11 residues. Germline V CDR1 and CDR2: LNHNV, YYDKDF (reference sequence). The CDR3 sequence is CATLAGTSGLF. The CDR3 region has the DNA TGTGCCACCCTCGCCGGGACTAGCGGCCTTTTT.

The rearrangement joins TRBV5-1 to TRBJ2-1; TRBD2 matches 9 bases. Germline CDR1 SGHRS, CDR2 YFSETQ. The CDR3 sequence is 17 residues long. Trimming cost V 4 bases and J 0 bases; bases outside gene matches: 8. CDR3 loop: CASSEATSGDSYNEQFF. The DNA for the CDR3 is TGCGCCAGCAGCGAAGCGACTAGCGGAGACTCCTACAATGAGCAGTTCTTC.

Here the CDR3 DNA reads TGTGCCATCCCGACAGGGGACCGGGGCAATCAGCCCCAGCATTTT. Translating gives CAIPTGDRGNQPQHF. V and J are TRBV5-4 and TRBJ1-5; TRBD1 matches at 8 bases. CDR1 and CDR2 (germline): SGHNT, YYREEE (reference sequence). The J segment lost 2 bases and the V segment lost 9 bases, leaving 10 bases of the junction unmatched. The length of the CDR3 is 15 residues.

The V gene is TRBV28, the J gene TRBJ2-7; the match to TRBD1 covers 7 bases. The CDR3 is made up of 14 amino acids. The trim removed 6 bases at V and 6 bases at J, leaving 11 bases unmatched. Germline CDR1 and CDR2: MDHEN and SYDVKM. CDR3 sequence: CASRQITGEREQYF. Here the CDR3 DNA reads TGTGCCAGCAGGCAGATCACAGGGGAGCGCGAGCAGTACTTC. Full variable domain (remainder filled in from reference TRBV28 and TRBJ2-7): DVKVTQSSRYLVKRTGEKVFLECVQDMDHENMFWYRQDPGLGLRLIYFSYDVKMKEKGDIPEGYSVSREKKERFSLILESASTNQTSMYLCASRQITGEREQYFGPGTRLTVT.

This clone was seen more than once but under ten times. The chain links TRBV6-5 to TRBJ1-2, with D tentatively TRBD1 (5 bases). The CDR3 is made up of 13 amino acids. Deletions cut 6 bases from V and 1 base from J, with 9 bases between. From germline, CDR1 is MNHEY and CDR2 SVGAGI. CDR3 coding DNA: TGTGCCAGCAGCGAGACAGTTAACTATGGCTACACCTTC. Protein: CASSETVNYGYTF.

J is TRBJ1-1 and V is TRBV6-2 or TRBV6-3; D is possibly TRBD1 (5 bases). CDR1 MNHEY and CDR2 SVGEGT come from the germline V gene. The CDR3 sequence is 16 residues long. V lost 2 bases to trimming and J lost 1 base, with 14 bases between them. The CDR3 loop reads CASSYDSGNWNTEAFF. In nucleotides, the CDR3 is TGTGCCAGCAGTTACGACAGTGGGAACTGGAACACTGAAGCTTTCTTT.

CDR3 sequence reads: CASSESGDNQPQHF. The CDR3 DNA follows: TGTGCCAGCAGTGAATCAGGGGACAATCAGCCCCAGCATTTT. The chain is built from TRBV6-4 and TRBJ1-5, with a possible D match to TRBD1 (6 bases). The CDR3 extends over 14 amino acids. The germline gives CDR1 MRHNA, CDR2 SNTAGT. V lost 3 bases and J 3 bases, leaving 9 bases between the germline ends.

V gene TRBV4-1 combines with J gene TRBJ2-2; 11 bases line up with TRBD2. The germline CDR1 and CDR2 sequences are MGHRA and YSYEKL. The V gene end was trimmed by 0 bases and the J gene end by 9 bases; junction bases not matched to a gene: 12. This CDR3 is 18 amino acids long. The CDR3 DNA follows: TGCGCCAGCAGCCAAGAAAAACTAGCGGGAGTCATAAGCTGGGAGCTGTTTTTT. Protein sequence: CASSQEKLAGVISWELFF.

The chain couples TRBV18 to TRBJ2-7, with a tentative D call TRBD1 (6 bases). Trimming left V 2 bases short and J 5 bases short, with 13 bases between. The CDR3 covers 14 residues. The V gene's germline CDR1 is KGHSH and CDR2 LQKENI. The CDR3 region has the DNA TGTGCCAGCTCACCAACAGGGAAAGCGGACGAGCAGTACTTC. Its protein is CASSPTGKADEQYF. Full variable domain (remainder filled in from reference TRBV18 and TRBJ2-7): NAGVMQNPRHLVRRRGQEARLRCSPMKGHSHVYWYRQLPEEGLKFMVYLQKENIIDESGMPKERFSAEFPKEGPSILRIQQVVRGDSAAYFCASSPTGKADEQYFGPGTRLTVT.

The V call is TRBV11-2, the J call TRBJ1-5, with D unclear. This CDR3 has 13 residues. CDR1 is SGHAT and CDR2 is FQNNGV in the germline V gene. Trimming shortened V by 3 bases and J by 4 bases, and 7 bases separated the two germline ends. CDR3 nucleotide sequence: TGTGCCAGCAGCTTGCTATTTAATCAGCCCCAGCATTTT. This gives the protein CASSLLFNQPQHF.

The rearrangement joins TRBV3-1 (or the pseudogene TRBV3-2) to TRBJ1-4; a possible D gene is TRBD1 (5 bases). The CDR3 runs to 16 residues. Germline CDR1 and CDR2: LGHDT and YNNKEL (reference sequence). Trimming pared 4 bases from V and 3 bases from J, leaving 15 bases between. Here the CDR3 DNA reads TGTGCCAGCAGCCCCAGGAGTACAGGTCCTAATGAAAAACTGTTTTTT. Translating gives CASSPRSTGPNEKLFF.

This clone was detected only once. The chain couples TRBV7-2 to TRBJ1-4; a weak D match, TRBD1 (5 bases). CDR3 size: 14 residues. V was trimmed by 2 bases and J by 3 bases, leaving 7 bases between them. Germline V CDR1 and CDR2: SGHTA, FQGNSA. CDR3 in DNA: TGTGCCAGCAGCTTACAGGGTTCTAATGAAAAACTGTTTTTT. Its translation: CASSLQGSNEKLFF.

The chain couples TRBV5-4 to TRBJ2-5; D is possibly TRBD1 (6 bases). The CDR3 has 13 amino acids. Germline CDR1 and CDR2: SGHNT and YYREEE (reference sequence). Trimming removed 1 base from V and 3 bases from J, with 7 bases in between. The CDR3 loop reads CASSLTGKETQYF. The CDR3 DNA reads TGTGCCAGCAGCTTGACAGGGAAAGAGACCCAGTACTTC. The variable domain in full, completed from reference TRBV5-4 and TRBJ2-5, reads ETGVTQSPTHLIKTRGQQVTLRCSSQSGHNTVSWYQQALGQGPQFIFQYYREEENGRGNFPPRFSGLQFPNYSSELNVNALELDDSALYLCASSLTGKETQYFGPGTRLLVL.

The chain couples TRBV7-2 to TRBJ2-1; 13 bases line up with TRBD2. The CDR3 covers 17 residues. V was pared by 2 bases and J by 2 bases, with 3 bases of the junction left unmatched. The germline V gene has CDR1 SGHTA and CDR2 FQGNSA. This CDR3 reads CASSLYGTSGTYNEQFF. The CDR3 DNA sequence: TGTGCCAGCAGCTTATACGGGACTAGCGGGACCTACAATGAGCAGTTCTTC.

J is TRBJ1-1 and V is TRBV28, with D perhaps matching TRBD1 (6 bases). Trimming took 6 bases from V and 5 from J, leaving 19 bases between them. CDR1 and CDR2 from the germline V gene are MDHEN and SYDVKM. This CDR3 has 15 residues. The CDR3 DNA is TGTGCCAGCAGCGCGCCAGGGGTGGGTTCGACTGAAGCTTTCTTT. Encoded protein: CASSAPGVGSTEAFF.

The chain couples TRBV28 to TRBJ2-2; a weak D match, TRBD1 (5 bases). Looked up from germline, CDR1 is MDHEN and CDR2 is SYDVKM. Trimming cost V 2 bases and J 1 base, with 5 bases left between them. The CDR3 spans 14 residues. Here the CDR3 DNA reads TGTGCCAGCAGTTTACAGGGGAACACCGGGGAGCTGTTTTTT. This gives the protein CASSLQGNTGELFF.

In the case of this clone: The junction and the germline gene differ at one end; a read error may be behind it. The chain links TRBV19 to TRBJ2-7; the D gene is possibly TRBD1 (5 bases). This CDR3 has 11 residues. CDR1 LNHDA and CDR2 SQIVND come from the germline V gene (reference sequence). The CDR3 DNA is TGTGCCAGTAGTACAGGGTACGAGCAGTGCTTC. Protein product: CASSTGYEQCF.

The rearrangement links TRBV19 to TRBJ2-7, with TRBD2 matching over 10 bases. CDR3 length: 16 residues. CDR1 and CDR2 (germline): LNHDA, SQIVND (reference sequence). J was trimmed by 5 bases and V by 5 bases; bases with no gene match: 12. The CDR3, as DNA: TGTGCCAGTAGTCCGAGGGCTAGCGGGAGTCTGGACGAGCAGTACTTC. Encoded protein: CASSPRASGSLDEQYF.

This clone was detected only once. The chain is built from TRBV25-1 and TRBJ1-1; possible D gene TRBD1, 6 bases. The V gene's germline CDR1 is MGHDK and CDR2 SYGVNS. V was clipped by 1 base and J by 0 bases, with 9 bases between them. This CDR3 spans 15 amino acids. This CDR3 is CASSEFGTMNTEAFF. CDR3 coding DNA: TGTGCCAGCAGTGAATTTGGGACAATGAACACTGAAGCTTTCTTT.

The chain is built from TRBV6-6 and TRBJ1-2; D might be TRBD1 (5 bases). The CDR3 spans 16 residues. V lost 4 bases, J lost 3 bases, and 18 bases lay in between. Looked up from germline, CDR1 is MNHNY and CDR2 is SVGAGI (reference sequence). CDR3 region: CASSSNWGITHYGYTF. CDR3 nucleotides: TGTGCCAGCAGTTCCAACTGGGGGATTACCCACTATGGCTACACCTTC.

The rearrangement joins TRBV9 to TRBJ2-2; perhaps TRBD1 as D (6 bases). This CDR3 contains 15 residues. CDR1 SGDLS and CDR2 YYNGEE come from the germline V gene. V was shortened by 3 bases and J by 4 bases, with 13 bases between the two germline ends. The CDR3 sequence is CASSDRAGVTGELFF. CDR3 in DNA: TGTGCCAGCAGCGATAGGGCAGGGGTCACCGGGGAGCTGTTTTTT.

This chain connects TRBV10-1 to TRBJ1-1; TRBD1 might be the D (6 bases). The germline V gene has CDR1 WNHNN and CDR2 SYGVQD (reference sequence). This CDR3 is built from 17 residues. The V gene lost 3 bases and the J gene lost 1 base, with 18 bases spanning the gap. The CDR3 region is CASSERIVGGANTEAFF. The CDR3, as DNA: TGCGCCAGCAGTGAAAGAATCGTCGGGGGCGCGAACACTGAAGCTTTCTTT.

The chain is built from TRBV9 and TRBJ2-2; D ambiguous. Trimming shortened V by 6 bases and J by 3 bases, and 15 bases separated the two germline ends. Germline V gene lookup returns CDR1 SGDLS and CDR2 YYNGEE. The CDR3 is made up of 15 amino acids. CDR3 amino acids: CASTSGRIDTGELFF. CDR3 coding DNA: TGTGCCAGCACTTCCGGGCGGATAGACACCGGGGAGCTGTTTTTT.

This clone appeared once. This CDR3 reads CASSQYRVDGYTF. CDR3 bases: TGTGCCAGCAGCCAATACAGGGTCGATGGCTACACCTTC. The rearrangement links TRBV16 to TRBJ1-2; D is perhaps TRBD1 (6 bases). The CDR3 length is 13 residues. CDR1 and CDR2 (germline): KGHSY, FQNENV. Trimming took 1 base from V and 6 from J, leaving 9 bases between them.